Listed here are 18 T cell receptor beta chains from one sample, sequenced in a study of shared clonotypes between healthy human individuals (dated by TCRdb to about 2020). CD8 naive samples consisted of CD45RO-negative cells that were positively selected for CCR7, yielding a CD45RA+CCR7+ population without TemRA cells. Library generation was performed with the immunoSEQ multiplex PCR assay. TCRdb took over this immuneACCESS table, retaining in-frame rearrangements with V and J assigned. Such tables are incomplete; in checked studies, under half of the missing clones stem from an unresolved V gene, and the remainder is unexplained. This sample has 2 million to 2.5 million clones in its table, and 93% of those were observed once. Around 1.7% of the sample is taken by the ten largest. The sample taken for sequencing was naive CD8+ T cells from PBMCs. The cell subset or site label, as the study defines it: CD45RA+CCR7+. These receptors were collected from a man aged 18-30 years in good health. Some clones in this sample may be carry-over from other donors' samples.

The gene calls are TRBV7-9 and TRBJ2-7; the match to TRBD1 covers 11 bases. The CDR3 is made up of 13 amino acids. Germline trimming cut 5 bases from V and 3 bases from J; bases unmatched to any gene: 0. Germline CDR1 is SEHNR and CDR2 is FQNEAQ (reference sequence). In nucleotides, the CDR3 is TGTGCCAGCAGCGGGACAGGGGGCTACGAGCAGTACTTC. Residues: CASSGTGGYEQYF.

The chain couples TRBV28 to TRBJ1-1, with TRBD1 identical over 7 bases. From germline, CDR1 is MDHEN and CDR2 SYDVKM. The CDR3 extends over 16 amino acids. Trimming at V came to 3 bases and at J to 0 bases, leaving 7 bases not matched to a gene. Written as DNA, the CDR3 is TGTGCCAGCAGTTTGACCCTGGACAGGTTGAACACTGAAGCTTTCTTT. Protein sequence: CASSLTLDRLNTEAFF. The full variable domain, with the rest looked up from reference TRBV28 and TRBJ1-1, is DVKVTQSSRYLVKRTGEKVFLECVQDMDHENMFWYRQDPGLGLRLIYFSYDVKMKEKGDIPEGYSVSREKKERFSLILESASTNQTSMYLCASSLTLDRLNTEAFFGQGTRLTVV.

This chain links TRBV27 with TRBJ1-1; 7 bases line up with TRBD1. Germline-derived CDR1 and CDR2 are MNHEY and SMNVEV (reference sequence). The CDR3 is 13 amino acids. J gave up 5 bases and V 6 bases, and 6 bases lay outside the gene matches. The CDR3: CASRIGGRTEAFF. The CDR3 nucleotides read TGTGCCAGCAGAATAGGGGGCAGGACTGAAGCTTTCTTT.

The J gene is TRBJ2-7, the V gene TRBV5-6, with TRBD2 as a possible D gene (5 bases). Germline assignment: CDR1 SGHDT and CDR2 YYEEEE. Trimming took 1 base from V and 5 from J, leaving 10 bases between them. The CDR3 extends over 13 amino acids. The CDR3 sequence: CASSLRGLDEQYF. In DNA, the CDR3 is TGTGCCAGCAGCTTGCGAGGGCTGGACGAGCAGTACTTC.

The chain is built from TRBV6-4 and TRBJ2-2; 9 nucleotides line up with TRBD1. V shed 2 bases and J 5 bases; nucleotides not matched to a gene: 3. This CDR3 has 15 amino acids. Germline lookup yields CDR1 MRHNA and CDR2 SNTAGT. The CDR3 here is CASSDGTGTTGELFF. The CDR3 nucleotides read TGTGCCAGCAGTGACGGGACAGGGACTACCGGGGAGCTGTTTTTT.

The chain uses TRBV1 and TRBJ2-2; the D call of TRBD1 is as the table states it, not checked on the DNA. TRBV1 counts as a pseudogene. CDR3 length: 15 residues. The CDR3 spells CTSSQVTGHTGELFF. The CDR3 bases are TGCACCAGCAGCCAAGTTACAGGGCACACCGGGGAGCTGTTTTTT.

The chain's CDR3 is CSLTSGAVETQYF. The CDR3 coding sequence is TGCAGCCTAACGTCGGGGGCTGTTGAGACCCAGTACTTC. The chain employs TRBV29-1 and TRBJ2-5; D is perhaps TRBD1 or TRBD2 (6 bases each). The V and J ends lost 8 bases and 5 bases respectively, with 18 bases between them. Germline CDR1 reads SQVTM; CDR2 reads ANQGSEA. The CDR3 runs 13 residues.

The gene calls are TRBV7-6 and TRBJ2-3; 8 bases line up with TRBD2. V was pared by 0 bases and J by 5 bases, with 7 bases of the junction left unmatched. Germline loops: CDR1 SGHVS, CDR2 FNYEAQ. The CDR3 is 16 residues long. The chain's CDR3 is CASSLAQRGQKDTQYF. The CDR3 coding sequence is TGTGCCAGCAGCTTAGCCCAGCGGGGGCAGAAAGATACGCAGTATTTT.

The chain is built from TRBV10-3 and TRBJ2-7; TRBD1 is a possible D gene (6 bases). The V end was cut by 2 bases, the J end by 7 bases, with 15 bases between. Germline CDR1 and CDR2: ENHRY and SYGVKD. The CDR3 sequence is 14 residues long. CDR3 loop: CAISEDPSRGEQYF. The CDR3 DNA reads as TGTGCCATCAGTGAGGACCCTTCGAGGGGGGAGCAGTACTTC.

This clone was detected once. CDR3 coding DNA: TGTGCCAGCAGCTTGAGTACTAGCGCCTACGAGCAGTACTTC. Translating it yields CASSLSTSAYEQYF. The rearrangement uses TRBV5-4 and TRBJ2-7; 7 nucleotides agree with TRBD2. The CDR3 loop spans 14 amino acids. V lost 1 base, J lost 2 bases, and 3 bases stayed unmatched. Per germline, CDR1 SGHNT and CDR2 YYREEE (reference sequence).

The gene calls are TRBV27 and TRBJ2-7; TRBD2 matches at 14 bases. The V gene end was trimmed by 4 bases and the J gene end by 3 bases; junction bases not matched to a gene: 8. CDR1 and CDR2 from the germline V gene are MNHEY and SMNVEV (reference sequence). The CDR3 runs to 17 residues. The chain's CDR3 is CASSSGTSGSANYEQYF. The CDR3 bases are TGTGCCAGCAGTTCCGGGACTAGCGGGAGCGCAAACTACGAGCAGTACTTC.

The chain recombines TRBV11-2 with TRBJ2-1; 11 bases line up with TRBD2. The length of the CDR3 is 18 residues. From germline, CDR1 is SGHAT and CDR2 FQNNGV. V lost 0 bases, J lost 3 bases, and 7 bases stayed unmatched. The CDR3 nucleotides read TGTGCCAGCAGCTTAGAGGATTTGGGACTAGCGGTCTACAATGAGCAGTTCTTC. This encodes CASSLEDLGLAVYNEQFF.

The chain joins TRBV5-1 to TRBJ2-7; 9 nucleotides align to TRBD2. Per the germline V gene, CDR1 is SGHRS and CDR2 is YFSETQ. The CDR3 consists of 20 residues. Trimming cost V 1 base and J 3 bases; bases outside gene matches: 20. CDR3 sequence (DNA): TGCGCCAGCAGCTTGAGGGGCGCAGGGGAGGCGGGAGGGCCTGTCTACGAGCAGTACTTC. This encodes CASSLRGAGEAGGPVYEQYF.

The chain couples TRBV7-9 to TRBJ2-3; 13 bases are a match to TRBD2. The CDR3 runs 17 residues. Trimming took 5 bases from V and 4 from J; bases not matched to a gene: 9. Per the germline V gene, CDR1 is SEHNR and CDR2 is FQNEAQ (reference sequence). CDR3 coding DNA: TGTGCCAGCAGCCCCCGGACTAGCGGGAGTCGGGCAGATACGCAGTATTTT. This encodes CASSPRTSGSRADTQYF.

The chain is built from TRBV7-8 and TRBJ2-3; D might be TRBD2 (5 bases). V lost 4 bases to trimming and J lost 2 bases, with 16 bases between them. There are 16 residues in the CDR3. The V gene's germline CDR1 is SGHVS and CDR2 FQNEAQ. CDR3 DNA: TGTGCCAGCAGCTCAGCGCTAGCACAACCCACAGATACGCAGTATTTT. Residues: CASSSALAQPTDTQYF.

This chain connects TRBV5-6 to TRBJ2-7, with a possible D match to TRBD1 (7 bases). V shed 4 bases and J shed 8 bases, with 13 bases lying between them. This CDR3 contains 12 residues. Germline-derived CDR1 and CDR2 are SGHDT and YYEEEE. CDR3 DNA sequence: TGTGCCAGCAGCCGCGGGACAGAACAGCAGTACTTC. This codes for CASSRGTEQQYF.

The chain links TRBV18 to TRBJ2-3, with 10 bases fitting TRBD1. V gave up 3 bases and J gave up 3 bases; unmatched junction bases: 12. The CDR3 is made up of 18 amino acids. Germline lookup yields CDR1 KGHSH and CDR2 LQKENI. In DNA form, the CDR3 reads TGTGCCAGCTCACCCAACATCGACAGGGGGCGAGGGACAGATACGCAGTATTTT. It encodes CASSPNIDRGRGTDTQYF. Complete variable domain (other parts from reference TRBV18 and TRBJ2-3): NAGVMQNPRHLVRRRGQEARLRCSPMKGHSHVYWYRQLPEEGLKFMVYLQKENIIDESGMPKERFSAEFPKEGPSILRIQQVVRGDSAAYFCASSPNIDRGRGTDTQYFGPGTRLTVL.

With regard to this clone: The sample carries other DNA sequences with the same CDR3. V is TRBV19 and J is TRBJ1-5; possible D gene TRBD1, 6 bases. Per germline, CDR1 LNHDA and CDR2 SQIVND (reference sequence). CDR3 length: 15 residues. Trimming stripped 3 bases from V and 0 bases from J, with 9 bases between. CDR3 coding DNA: TGTGCCAGTAGTATCCGGGGGGCTAGCAATCAGCCCCAGCATTTT. Its translation: CASSIRGASNQPQHF.